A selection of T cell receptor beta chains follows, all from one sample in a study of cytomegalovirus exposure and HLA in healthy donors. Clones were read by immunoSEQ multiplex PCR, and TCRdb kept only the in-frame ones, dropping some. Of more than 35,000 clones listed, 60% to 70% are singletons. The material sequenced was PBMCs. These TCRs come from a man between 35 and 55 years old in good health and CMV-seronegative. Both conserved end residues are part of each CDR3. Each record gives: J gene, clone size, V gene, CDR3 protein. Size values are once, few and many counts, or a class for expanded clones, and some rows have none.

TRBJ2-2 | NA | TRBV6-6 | CASSYSIPANTGELFF
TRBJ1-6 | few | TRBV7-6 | CASSSYFSPLHF
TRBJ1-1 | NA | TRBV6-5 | CASSPNQGSTEAFF
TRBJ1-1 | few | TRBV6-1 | CASSAFTGGTEAFF
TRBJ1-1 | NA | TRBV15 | CATSRDRGGTEAFF
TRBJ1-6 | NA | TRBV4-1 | CASSQMEGKALHF
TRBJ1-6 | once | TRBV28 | CASSTDSPLHF
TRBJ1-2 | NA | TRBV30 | CAWSGQSHGGYTF
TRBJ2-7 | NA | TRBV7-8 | CASSWRGTSYEQYF
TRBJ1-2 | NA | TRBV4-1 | CASSQYPVGDSNYGYTF
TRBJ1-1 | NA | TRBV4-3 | CASSQQGLNTEAFF
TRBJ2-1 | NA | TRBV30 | CAWSVKGRSRNEQFF
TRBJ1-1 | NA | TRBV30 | CAWSPTEAFF
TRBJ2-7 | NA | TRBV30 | CASDSRYDEQYF
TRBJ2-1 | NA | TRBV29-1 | CSVLPGGSPNEQFF
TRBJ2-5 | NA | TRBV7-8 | CASSLSSGQAQETQYF
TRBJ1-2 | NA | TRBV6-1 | CASSVGQGQSYGYTF
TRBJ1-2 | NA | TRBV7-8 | CASSLIDSNYGYTF
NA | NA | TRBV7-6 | CASSRTSPDEQYF
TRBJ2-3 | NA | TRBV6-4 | CASSEDPGGRDTQYF
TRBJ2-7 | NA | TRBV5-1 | CASSSGTSGLYEQYF
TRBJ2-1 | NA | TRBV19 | CASRELANNEQFF
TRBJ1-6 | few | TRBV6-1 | CASSEEGPNSPLHF
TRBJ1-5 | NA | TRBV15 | CATSPDRGIQPQHF
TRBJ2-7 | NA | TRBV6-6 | CASSYSKGGGRNEQYF
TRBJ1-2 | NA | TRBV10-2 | CASSDMGGYGYTF
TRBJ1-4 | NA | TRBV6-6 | CASSYEGAREKLFF
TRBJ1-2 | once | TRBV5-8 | CASSLRVGGGPVHYGYTF
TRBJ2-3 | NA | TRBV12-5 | CASGLRGPPDTQYF
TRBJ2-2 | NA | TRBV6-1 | CASPTSGETGELFF
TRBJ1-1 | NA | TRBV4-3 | CASSPSSTGNTEAFF
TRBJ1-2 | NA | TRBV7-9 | CASSLARRPDYTF
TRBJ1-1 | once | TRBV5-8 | CASSLSRGRTRIEAFF
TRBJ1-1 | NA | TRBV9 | CASSPHLGEATEAFF
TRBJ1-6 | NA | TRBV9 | CASSDRASSYNSPLHF
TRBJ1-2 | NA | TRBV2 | CASSDIGVRDYGYTF
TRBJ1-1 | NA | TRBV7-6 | CASSLGTTNTEAFF
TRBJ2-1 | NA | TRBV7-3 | CASSLGQGNNEQFF
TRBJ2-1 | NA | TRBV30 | CAWSEVAVVNEQFF
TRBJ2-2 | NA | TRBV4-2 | CASSQPGGAATGELFF
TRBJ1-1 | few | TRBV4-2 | CASSQADRGGAGYTEAFF
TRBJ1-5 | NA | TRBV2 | CASRGDRPNQPQHF
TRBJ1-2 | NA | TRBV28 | CASSSSDRYTF
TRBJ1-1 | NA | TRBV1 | CTSRHPGRGSLTLTEAFF
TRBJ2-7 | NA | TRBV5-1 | CASSWTSDEQYF
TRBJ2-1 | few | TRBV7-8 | CASSLGQGGNEQFF
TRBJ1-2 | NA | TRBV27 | CASSFQGAYGYTF
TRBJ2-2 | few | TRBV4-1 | CASSQTPGEDTGELFF
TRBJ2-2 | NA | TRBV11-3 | CASSSDSRGTGELFF
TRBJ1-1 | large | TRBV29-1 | CSVSQGDGTEAFF
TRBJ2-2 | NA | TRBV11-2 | CASSFRQGRITGELFF
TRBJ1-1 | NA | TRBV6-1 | CASIRVEPNTEAFF
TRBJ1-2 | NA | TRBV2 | CASSPAGGLDYGYTF
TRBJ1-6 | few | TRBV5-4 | CASSHAGTGRNSPLHF